This section outlines one T cell receptor beta chain sequence together with its context. What it binds is not known. This entry is derived from a study of T cell clusters in autoimmune cytopenias. Study-wide results and limits: The T cell clusters came from computational analysis alone and lack functional validation.

TRB was amplified by touch-down multiplex PCR, primer pools A and B combined. From its re-call of the multiplex PCR reads, TCRdb lists each CDR3 protein once, without DNA. With around 8,000 distinct CDR3 sequences in the sample, the ten largest clones hold approximately 30%. TRB was amplified from roughly 250 ng of peripheral blood genomic DNA per sample. Germline values: CDR1 WNHNN, CDR2 SYGVQD (reference sequence). The CDR3 runs to 16 residues. The receptor comes from a human donor with an autoimmune cytopenia or autoimmune hepatitis (not recorded which). This chain uses TRBV10-1 with TRBJ2-1; TCRdb names TRBD2, which stays unverified in the absence of DNA. The sequenced material came from peripheral blood. CDR3 amino acids: CASSEAFTSGRSEQFF.